The 29 T cell receptor beta chains reported below all come from one sample, sequenced in a study of T cell responses to AZD1222 COVID-19 vaccine. The method was immunoSEQ multiplex PCR; TCRdb's version includes in-frame clones alone and lacks a portion of them. This table holds approximately 130,000 clones, about 94% found once. The specimen was peripheral blood, collected on day 0 of AZD1222 vaccination. The receptors come from an adult in good health.

A few counts support this clone. The chain is built from TRBV19 and TRBJ1-2; a possible D gene is TRBD1 (5 bases). The CDR3 loop spans 15 amino acids. The V and J ends lost 0 bases and 7 bases respectively, with 15 bases between them. Germline lookup yields CDR1 LNHDA and CDR2 SQIVND (reference sequence). CDR3 sequence reads: CASSIDATREGGYTF. DNA for the CDR3: TGTGCCAGTAGTATAGATGCGACCAGGGAGGGTGGCTACACCTTC.

This clone came up once. J is TRBJ2-6 and V is TRBV7-9; D might be TRBD1 (6 bases). Germline CDR1 reads SEHNR; CDR2 reads FQNEAQ (reference sequence). The V gene lost 4 bases and the J gene lost 2 bases, with 12 bases spanning the gap. The CDR3 length is 16 residues. The CDR3 region has the DNA TGTGCCAGCAGCTCCCCACAGGGTGCTGGGGCCAACGTCCTGACTTTC. Amino acids: CASSSPQGAGANVLTF.

This chain joins TRBV5-1 and TRBJ1-2; 7 positions match TRBD1. The CDR3 is 14 residues long. Germline V gene sequence: CDR1 SGHRS, CDR2 YFSETQ. V dropped 2 bases and J dropped 4; count of bases not matched to a gene: 5. For the CDR3, the DNA is TGCGCCAGCAGCTTACAGGGGTTCCTCTATGGCTACACCTTC. Its translation is CASSLQGFLYGYTF.

The V and J genes are TRBV19 and TRBJ2-1; D is possibly TRBD1 (6 bases). Germline CDR1 LNHDA, CDR2 SQIVND (reference sequence). The length of the CDR3 is 13 residues. V was cut by 7 bases and J by 4 bases, with 11 bases left in between. The CDR3: CASIDRRYNEQFF. DNA of the CDR3: TGTGCCAGTATCGACAGGAGATACAATGAGCAGTTCTTC. Combining the CDR3 with reference TRBV19 and TRBJ2-1 gives the whole variable domain DGGITQSPKYLFRKEGQNVTLSCEQNLNHDAMYWYRQDPGQGLRLIYYSQIVNDFQKGDIAEGYSVSREKKESFPLTVTSAQKNPTAFYLCASIDRRYNEQFFGPGTRLTVL.

The chain employs TRBV12-3 or TRBV12-4 and TRBJ2-1, with D perhaps matching TRBD2 (6 bases). Trimming removed 3 bases from V and 7 bases from J, with 7 bases in between. CDR3 length: 12 residues. The CDR3 here is CASSLGGNEQFF. The CDR3 DNA reads as TGTGCCAGCAGTTTGGGGGGTAATGAGCAGTTCTTC.

A note on this clone: Other DNA sequences within the sample encode an identical CDR3. This chain joins TRBV9 and TRBJ2-1, with D perhaps TRBD2 (7 bases). The CDR3 has 15 amino acids. The germline gives CDR1 SGDLS, CDR2 YYNGEE. Between the trimmed V and J ends, which lost 0 bases and 7 bases, there was a span of 14 bases. The CDR3 nucleotides are TGTGCCAGCAGCGTAGGGGGGGGGCTGGGGAATGAGCAGTTCTTC. Translation gives CASSVGGGLGNEQFF. Drawing the rest from reference TRBV9 and TRBJ2-1, the complete variable domain is DSGVTQTPKHLITATGQRVTLRCSPRSGDLSVYWYQQSLDQGLQFLIQYYNGEERAKGNILERFSAQQFPDLHSELNLSSLELGDSALYFCASSVGGGLGNEQFFGPGTRLTVL.

This clone was recorded only once. V is TRBV4-1 and J is TRBJ1-2; 7 positions match TRBD1. Germline loops: CDR1 MGHRA, CDR2 YSYEKL. The CDR3 loop spans 15 amino acids. The V segment lost 1 base and the J segment 2 bases; nucleotides outside the gene matches: 4. The CDR3 reads CASSQGQGVNYGYTF. The CDR3, as DNA: TGCGCCAGCAGCCAAGGGCAGGGGGTGAACTATGGCTACACCTTC.

The chain has TRBV5-1 and TRBJ1-2; D uncertain. Germline CDR1 SGHRS, CDR2 YFSETQ. Trimming removed 6 bases at V and 8 bases at J, with 17 bases between. There are 13 residues in the CDR3. The CDR3 here is CASNPDGLMGYTF. CDR3 DNA: TGCGCCAGCAATCCTGACGGGTTGATGGGCTACACCTTC.

The V gene is TRBV15, the J gene TRBJ2-1, with TRBD2 matching over 9 bases. Trimming took 1 base from V and 7 from J; bases not matched to a gene: 5. Germline V gene data show CDR1 as LNHNV and CDR2 as YYDKDF (reference sequence). The CDR3 covers 15 residues. Here the CDR3 DNA reads TGTGCCACCAGCAGAGGGCTAGCGGGGACAAATGAGCAGTTCTTC. It codes for CATSRGLAGTNEQFF.

The chain couples TRBV7-9 to TRBJ1-2, with D hard to call. This CDR3 region has 15 residues. The germline V gene has CDR1 SEHNR and CDR2 FQNEAQ (reference sequence). The V gene lost 1 base and the J gene lost 6 bases, with 15 bases spanning the gap. The CDR3 DNA follows: TGTGCCAGCAGCTTAGGTTGGCAGTTGGGCGATGGCTACACCTTC. Its protein is CASSLGWQLGDGYTF.

The sample holds one count of this clone. The V and J genes are TRBV5-4 and TRBJ2-1; 7 bases match TRBD2. Germline values: CDR1 SGHNT, CDR2 YYREEE (reference sequence). CDR3 length equals 14 residues. Trimming removed 4 bases from V and 8 bases from J; junction bases left unmatched: 9. The CDR3 bases are TGTGCCAGCAGCCAGAGCAGCGGGGTTGATGAGCAGTTCTTC. Translated, it gives CASSQSSGVDEQFF.

This chain links TRBV15 with TRBJ1-2; the match to TRBD1 covers 7 bases. With 0 bases clipped from V and 7 bases from J, the junction kept 14 bases outside the gene matches. This CDR3 spans 17 amino acids. Germline V gene lookup returns CDR1 LNHNV and CDR2 YYDKDF (reference sequence). CDR3 DNA: TGTGCCACCAGCAGAGACGCAAACAGGGGACGATATCGTGGCTACACCTTC. It translates to CATSRDANRGRYRGYTF.

The chain has TRBV10-3 and TRBJ1-5, with 8 bases identical to TRBD1. CDR1 ENHRY and CDR2 SYGVKD come from the germline V gene. This CDR3 is built from 14 residues. Trimming cost V 2 bases and J 5 bases; bases outside gene matches: 2. The chain's CDR3 is CAISEETGDQPQHF. The CDR3 bases are TGTGCCATCAGTGAGGAGACAGGGGATCAGCCCCAGCATTTT.

The chain joins TRBV14 to TRBJ1-1, with D uncertain. Trimming shortened V by 1 base and J by 5 bases, and 11 bases separated the two germline ends. Germline CDR1 reads SGHDN; CDR2 reads FVKESK. The CDR3 spans 14 residues. CDR3 sequence reads: CASSQVLGITEAFF. CDR3 coding DNA: TGTGCCAGCAGCCAAGTACTGGGGATTACTGAAGCTTTCTTT. The full variable domain, in which reference TRBV14 and TRBJ1-1 provide the parts outside the CDR3, is EAGVTQFPSHSVIEKGQTVTLRCDPISGHDNLYWYRRVMGKEIKFLLHFVKESKQDESGMPNNRFLAERTGGTYSTLKVQPAELEDSGVYFCASSQVLGITEAFFGQGTRLTVV.

This chain connects TRBV11-3 to TRBJ2-1, with 9 bases that match TRBD2. Germline V lookup: CDR1 SGHNT, CDR2 YENEEA. The CDR3 has 16 amino acids. The junction had 11 bases not matched to a gene; V was cut back by 3 bases and J by 8 bases. The DNA of the CDR3 is TGTGCCAGCAGCTTGGGACGCGGGGGGGCCGAGGATGAGCAGTTCTTC. This sequence encodes CASSLGRGGAEDEQFF.

The V gene is TRBV19, the J gene TRBJ1-5; 11 nucleotides align to TRBD1. V shed 7 bases, J shed 7 bases, and the junction held 9 bases outside the gene matches. The CDR3 has 15 amino acids. CDR1 LNHDA and CDR2 SQIVND come from the germline V gene (reference sequence). CDR3 bases: TGTGCCAGTACTCCGTGGGGACAGGGGGACCAGCCCCAGCATTTT. Translation: CASTPWGQGDQPQHF.

For this clone: At one of its ends the junction is not consistent with the germline gene, which may arise from a read error. The chain employs TRBV6-5 and TRBJ1-2; maybe TRBD1 (5 bases). Germline lookup yields CDR1 MNHEY and CDR2 SVGAGI. This CDR3 region has 14 residues. CDR3 bases: TGTGCCAGCAGCGACTTGGGAGGGGACTATTGCTACACCTTC. This translates into CASSDLGGDYCYTF.

This sequence joins TRBV7-2 and TRBJ2-7; D may be TRBD2 (5 bases). Germline V gene sequence: CDR1 SGHTA, CDR2 FQGNSA. The CDR3 extends over 14 amino acids. The V end lost 1 base, the J end lost 0 bases, and 7 bases lay between the germline ends. As DNA, the CDR3 is TGTGCCAGCAGCTTAGGGAGGAGCTCCTACGAGCAGTACTTC. Translated, it gives CASSLGRSSYEQYF.

The CDR3 region is CASSPRAGTGGSPLHF. CDR3 bases: TGTGCCAGCTCACCAAGGGCCGGGACTGGTGGTTCACCCCTCCACTTT. The chain employs TRBV18 and TRBJ1-6; a possible D gene is TRBD1 (5 bases). From germline, CDR1 is KGHSH and CDR2 LQKENI. Trimming left V 2 bases short and J 9 bases short, with 17 bases between. The CDR3 loop spans 16 amino acids.

The rearrangement links TRBV5-1 to TRBJ1-6; no clear D. With 0 bases removed from V and 7 bases from J, the gap between germline ends came to 17 bases. This CDR3 is 17 amino acids long. Germline V gene sequence: CDR1 SGHRS, CDR2 YFSETQ. As DNA, the CDR3 is TGCGCCAGCAGCTTGGTGTCCGGGGTAGGAGCGAATTCACCCCTCCACTTT. It encodes CASSLVSGVGANSPLHF.

The CDR3 sequence is CASSDSGAKGQPQHF. CDR3 sequence (DNA): TGTGCCAGCAGTGATTCGGGGGCTAAGGGGCAGCCCCAGCATTTT. The rearrangement links TRBV2 to TRBJ1-5, with D possibly being TRBD1 (6 bases). CDR3 length: 15 amino acids. V lost 3 bases and J lost 7, with 16 bases in between. The germline gives CDR1 SNHLY, CDR2 FYNNEI.

V gene TRBV9 combines with J gene TRBJ1-3; tentatively, D is TRBD1 (6 bases). The CDR3 loop spans 13 amino acids. V was trimmed by 5 bases and J by 2 bases, leaving 8 bases between them. The germline CDR1 and CDR2 sequences are SGDLS and YYNGEE. The CDR3 region has the DNA TGTGCCAGCAGTGGGGGGCCTGGAAACACCATATATTTT. As protein: CASSGGPGNTIYF.

The chain links TRBV14 to TRBJ1-2; TRBD1 might be the D (5 bases). Germline V lookup: CDR1 SGHDN, CDR2 FVKESK. The CDR3 has 14 amino acids. V lost 4 bases and J lost 6, with 15 bases in between. CDR3 residues: CASSPEGYGDGYTF. The CDR3 DNA is TGTGCCAGCAGCCCCGAGGGGTACGGGGATGGCTACACCTTC.

This chain joins TRBV5-6 and TRBJ1-2; D perhaps matches TRBD1 (6 bases). Germline CDR1 reads SGHDT; CDR2 reads YYEEEE. The length of the CDR3 is 16 residues. The V and J ends lost 2 bases and 4 bases respectively, with 18 bases between them. CDR3 region: CASSFDQDSLRYGYTF. CDR3 nucleotides: TGTGCCAGCAGCTTCGACCAGGACAGTCTTCGCTATGGCTACACCTTC.

The J gene is TRBJ2-3, the V gene TRBV5-1; no reliable D call. The CDR3 length is 15 residues. Between the trimmed V and J ends, which lost 1 base and 6 bases, there was a span of 15 bases. Germline V gives CDR1 SGHRS, CDR2 YFSETQ. CDR3 sequence: CASSLRRIQEDTQYF. CDR3 coding DNA: TGCGCCAGCAGCTTGAGGCGGATTCAAGAGGATACGCAGTATTTT.

The chain has TRBV4-1 and TRBJ2-7; 8 nucleotides match TRBD1. Looked up from germline, CDR1 is MGHRA and CDR2 is YSYEKL. The CDR3 contains 16 residues. With 1 base clipped from V and 2 bases from J, the junction kept 7 bases outside the gene matches. The CDR3 DNA reads TGCGCCAGCAGCCAAGGGTGGACAGGGAGCCCCTACGAGCAGTACTTC. It translates to CASSQGWTGSPYEQYF.

In this sample, this clone turned up a few times. The rearrangement joins TRBV10-1 to TRBJ2-7; D is ambiguous. Germline lookup yields CDR1 WNHNN and CDR2 SYGVQD (reference sequence). The length of the CDR3 is 13 residues. Trimming took 3 bases from V and 1 from J, leaving 7 bases between them. The CDR3 DNA follows: TGCGCCAGCAGTGAACGCGCTTCCTACGAGCAGTACTTC. This translates into CASSERASYEQYF.

The chain has TRBV6-6 and TRBJ1-1; tentatively, D is TRBD1 (6 bases). Germline CDR1 MNHNY, CDR2 SVGAGI (reference sequence). V was pared by 2 bases and J by 2 bases, with 12 bases between. The CDR3 is 15 residues long. The CDR3 DNA follows: TGTGCCAGCAGTTACGGGGGGGCCCTCAACACTGAAGCTTTCTTT. Its protein product is CASSYGGALNTEAFF.

The chain combines TRBV19 with TRBJ2-5; D is possibly TRBD2 (5 bases). Germline CDR1 and CDR2: LNHDA and SQIVND (reference sequence). Trimming removed 2 bases at V and 5 bases at J, with 9 bases between. The CDR3 loop spans 13 amino acids. The CDR3 sequence is CASSIILGETQYF. For the CDR3, the DNA is TGTGCCAGTAGTATAATACTAGGGGAGACCCAGTACTTC.